These T cell receptor beta chains were read from a single sample in a study of cytomegalovirus exposure and HLA in healthy donors. TCRdb's copy holds only in-frame clones and misses some; the assay was immunoSEQ multiplex PCR. This repertoire shows roughly 190,000 clones, more than 75% found once; its top ten account for around 7.2%. Sequenced sample: PBMCs. Receptors originate from a young man in good health and CMV-seropositive. CDR3s leave out the opening cysteine and the closing phenylalanine or tryptophan. Some rows mark clone size as missing; the rest say once, few, many or name a class of expanded clone.

J gene: TRBJ1-1; V gene: TRBV27; clone size: -; CDR3 protein: ASHRGLNTEAF
J gene: TRBJ2-7; V gene: TRBV6-6; clone size: -; CDR3 protein: ASSYSRDRGDEQY
J gene: TRBJ1-2; V gene: TRBV14; clone size: -; CDR3 protein: ASTSRGSGVAGGYT
J gene: TRBJ1-1; V gene: TRBV6-5; clone size: once; CDR3 protein: ASRTSGQGWTEAF
J gene: TRBJ1-1; V gene: TRBV11-3; clone size: -; CDR3 protein: ASSLVQGANEAF
J gene: TRBJ2-1; V gene: TRBV30; clone size: -; CDR3 protein: AWSQGEPYYNEQF
J gene: TRBJ2-7; V gene: TRBV30; clone size: -; CDR3 protein: ASGTASYEQY
J gene: TRBJ2-3; V gene: TRBV2; clone size: -; CDR3 protein: ASSEGREEDTQY
J gene: TRBJ2-7; V gene: TRBV28; clone size: few; CDR3 protein: ASGTTYEQY
J gene: TRBJ2-7; V gene: TRBV2; clone size: -; CDR3 protein: ASSVGLAGGFSYEQY
J gene: TRBJ2-3; V gene: TRBV7-3; clone size: -; CDR3 protein: ASSTGTSDTQY
J gene: TRBJ2-1; V gene: TRBV6-1; clone size: -; CDR3 protein: ASIGLAGYNEQF
J gene: TRBJ2-7; V gene: TRBV11-3; clone size: -; CDR3 protein: ASSSTSPYEQY
J gene: TRBJ1-1; V gene: TRBV7-9; clone size: -; CDR3 protein: ASSLADNTEAF
J gene: TRBJ2-3; V gene: TRBV2; clone size: few; CDR3 protein: ASSDLMMTGRTDTQY
J gene: TRBJ2-7; V gene: TRBV7-2; clone size: -; CDR3 protein: ASSSGQVPYEQY
J gene: TRBJ2-7; V gene: TRBV11-2; clone size: -; CDR3 protein: ASSPQSRGIDYEQY
J gene: TRBJ1-5; V gene: TRBV30; clone size: -; CDR3 protein: AWSVPDRRNQPQH
J gene: TRBJ1-5; V gene: TRBV7-2; clone size: -; CDR3 protein: ASTQSLGGNQPQH
J gene: TRBJ1-4; V gene: TRBV5-1; clone size: -; CDR3 protein: ASSLSGGRAEKLF
J gene: TRBJ2-2; V gene: TRBV2; clone size: -; CDR3 protein: ASGATATNTGELF
J gene: TRBJ2-3; V gene: TRBV5-8; clone size: -; CDR3 protein: ASTNVLAGTDTQY
J gene: TRBJ2-7; V gene: TRBV7-9; clone size: -; CDR3 protein: ASSFAGTEQY
J gene: TRBJ2-2; V gene: TRBV5-1; clone size: -; CDR3 protein: ASSLSGGDTGELF
J gene: TRBJ2-3; V gene: TRBV9; clone size: once; CDR3 protein: ASSDTRVSTDTQY
J gene: TRBJ2-1; V gene: TRBV5-1; clone size: -; CDR3 protein: ASNLIAGEVNEQF
J gene: TRBJ2-7; V gene: TRBV4-1; clone size: -; CDR3 protein: ASSSRADGYEQY
J gene: TRBJ1-2; V gene: TRBV11-3; clone size: -; CDR3 protein: ASSPRTPLGEGYT
J gene: TRBJ1-1; V gene: TRBV5-6; clone size: -; CDR3 protein: ASSPRGAREAF
J gene: TRBJ2-2; V gene: TRBV6-5; clone size: -; CDR3 protein: ASSRALGIPGELF
J gene: TRBJ2-5; V gene: TRBV4-1; clone size: -; CDR3 protein: ASSPIGVQETQY
J gene: TRBJ1-1; V gene: TRBV7-9; clone size: -; CDR3 protein: ASSLAAGWPAF
J gene: TRBJ1-2; V gene: TRBV5-4; clone size: -; CDR3 protein: ASSWQDRSYT
J gene: TRBJ2-7; V gene: TRBV2; clone size: -; CDR3 protein: ASSYVGTYEQY
J gene: TRBJ1-5; V gene: TRBV6-5; clone size: -; CDR3 protein: ASSYSNGHQPQH
J gene: TRBJ1-5; V gene: TRBV2; clone size: -; CDR3 protein: ASSETGMSNQPQH
J gene: TRBJ1-1; V gene: TRBV30; clone size: -; CDR3 protein: AWSSNRDTEAF
J gene: TRBJ1-3; V gene: TRBV6-1; clone size: -; CDR3 protein: ASSEPTARNTIY
J gene: TRBJ1-5; V gene: TRBV19; clone size: -; CDR3 protein: ASNLDNDQPQH
J gene: TRBJ2-2; V gene: TRBV9; clone size: -; CDR3 protein: ASSPRGPGNTGELF
J gene: TRBJ2-2; V gene: TRBV30; clone size: -; CDR3 protein: AWGTGNTGELF
J gene: TRBJ2-7; V gene: TRBV15; clone size: -; CDR3 protein: ATSRDGVGDFYEQY
J gene: TRBJ2-7; V gene: TRBV15; clone size: -; CDR3 protein: ATSTSPPGTGAAEQY
J gene: TRBJ2-5; V gene: TRBV5-1; clone size: -; CDR3 protein: ASSLARAGWETQY
J gene: TRBJ2-7; V gene: TRBV5-1; clone size: -; CDR3 protein: ASSLGGASYEQY
J gene: TRBJ2-3; V gene: TRBV5-1; clone size: -; CDR3 protein: ASSLVAGGRDTQY
J gene: TRBJ1-4; V gene: TRBV15; clone size: -; CDR3 protein: ATSRDRTNEKLF
J gene: TRBJ1-4; V gene: TRBV4-3; clone size: -; CDR3 protein: ASSPDRAQKLF
J gene: TRBJ2-2; V gene: TRBV28; clone size: -; CDR3 protein: ASRDRNTGELF
J gene: TRBJ2-7; V gene: TRBV13; clone size: -; CDR3 protein: ASSSGGGTYEQY
J gene: TRBJ2-7; V gene: TRBV28; clone size: -; CDR3 protein: ASSLGRRYAEQY
J gene: TRBJ2-3; V gene: TRBV7-9; clone size: -; CDR3 protein: ASSPRLI
J gene: TRBJ2-2; V gene: TRBV19; clone size: -; CDR3 protein: ASSFRTGHTGELF
J gene: TRBJ2-7; V gene: TRBV19; clone size: -; CDR3 protein: ASTRTSGTYEQY